The sequence of this TCR beta chain was determined in a study of metastatic and nonmetastatic thyroid tumors. Study as a whole: The comparison covered peripheral blood and tumor or nodule tissue in malignant and benign thyroid patients. Study-wide findings and caveats: In both blood and tumor samples, TCR beta diversity was reported significantly higher for malignant than benign nodules.

In the authors' methods: Built for papillary thyroid cancer, a distant-metastasis classifier drew on CDR3 differences across clinicopathological groups. TCRdb used MiXCR to call clones anew from the PCR reads. TCRdb's processing, not the authors', yielded these V and J calls. This sample has 20,000 to 25,000 clones, with roughly 20% found just once. By share, this clone counts as medium-sized. Antigen specificity is unknown. V gave up 7 bases and J gave up 1 base; unmatched junction bases: 5. CDR1 and CDR2 (germline): MNHNS, SASEGT. The CDR3 is made up of 15 amino acids. Thyroid surgery was preceded by no treatment in any patient.

The rearrangement uses TRBV6-1 and TRBJ2-2; 8 positions agree with TRBD1. Sequencing used blood. The TCR was taken from a female donor with papillary thyroid cancer or a benign thyroid nodule (not recorded which). Some clones in this sample may be carry-over from other donors' samples. The CDR3 DNA reads as TGTGCCAGCAAGATTGGGACAGGGAACACCGGGGAGCTGTTTTTT. This encodes CASKIGTGNTGELFF.